This T cell receptor beta chain was sequenced for a study of CD8 T cells in ankylosing spondylitis. Preparation of TCR beta libraries was done by quantitative 5'-RACE with molecular barcodes. TCRdb fed the 5' RACE reads into MiXCR, producing one record per CDR3 protein. The table lists 300,000 to 350,000 distinct CDR3 sequences, roughly 14% of them singletons. The CDR3 has 15 amino acids. The J segment lost 4 bases and the V segment lost 0 bases, leaving 6 bases of the junction unmatched. The germline gives CDR1 MNHEY, CDR2 SVGEGT. Whole-study results and caveats: Among TCR beta sequences, a motif of under ten highly homologous variants appeared characteristic of ankylosing spondylitis blood. It was reported that disease-linked clones were significantly enriched in matched ankylosing spondylitis synovial fluid.

Remarks on this clonotype: Its antigen is still unknown.

Sequences were obtained from blood, either unsorted or a sorted T cell fraction (not recorded which). This TCR came from a male donor with ankylosing spondylitis or in good health (not recorded which). The chain carries TRBV6-2 or TRBV6-3 and TRBJ2-7, with 7 bases aligning to TRBD2. The CDR3 nucleotides are TGTGCCAGCAGTTACTCCCGGACTAGACCATACGAGCAGTACTTC. It yields the protein CASSYSRTRPYEQYF.